The rows below give T cell receptor beta chains drawn from one sample of a study of OX40 agonist ivuxolimab in advanced cancers. The repertoire was sequenced with immunoSEQ multiplex PCR; TCRdb's copy has only in-frame clones and lacks some. The sample includes fewer than 13,000 clones, around 74% of them seen just once. The sequenced sample was CD4+ or CD8+ T cells sorted from blood, obtained in a trial of the OX40 agonist ivuxolimab. The receptors were gathered from an adult with an advanced solid tumor such as melanoma, head and neck, liver or kidney cancer. The CDR3 runs from the conserved cysteine through the conserved F or W. D genes are given only for firm matches. Part of the rows lack a size; the others show once, few, many or a class for expanded clones.

j_gene	len	d_gene	v_gene	abundance	CDR3aa	CDR3nt
TRBJ1-1	15	NA	TRBV9	NA	CASSPDPSENTEAFF	TGTGCCAGCAGCCCGGACCCTTCAGAGAACACTGAAGCTTTCTTT
TRBJ1-1	15	NA	TRBV11-2	NA	CASSHQTHMNTEAFF	TGTGCCAGCAGCCACCAGACTCACATGAACACTGAAGCTTTCTTT
TRBJ1-1	13	NA	TRBV29-1	NA	CSAVGPLNTEAFF	TGCAGCGCTGTCGGGCCGTTGAACACTGAAGCTTTCTTT
TRBJ1-1	15	TRBD1	TRBV2	NA	CASSEDRGLYTEAFF	TGTGCCAGCAGTGAGGACAGGGGGCTTTACACTGAAGCTTTCTTT
TRBJ2-7	17	TRBD2	TRBV4-2	NA	CASSQVGGRELSYEQYF	TGTGCCAGCAGCCAAGTAGGCGGGCGGGAGCTTTCCTACGAGCAGTACTTC
TRBJ2-7	15	NA	TRBV11-2	NA	CASSLRETASYEQYF	TGTGCCAGCAGCCTAAGGGAAACCGCCTCCTACGAGCAGTACTTC
TRBJ1-2	16	TRBD1	TRBV11-3	few	CASSLEDRASNYGYTF	TGTGCCAGCAGCTTAGAGGACAGGGCATCGAACTATGGCTACACCTTC
TRBJ1-2	14	TRBD1	TRBV9	NA	CASSAGQGAYGYTF	TGTGCCAGCAGCGCCGGACAGGGGGCCTATGGCTACACCTTC
TRBJ1-2	15	TRBD1	TRBV28	NA	CASSSSGTGTYGYTF	TGTGCCAGCAGTTCCTCCGGGACAGGGACCTATGGCTACACCTTC
TRBJ1-1	13	NA	TRBV30	NA	CAWSVTANTEAFF	TGTGCCTGGAGTGTCACAGCGAACACTGAAGCTTTCTTT
TRBJ2-1	13	NA	TRBV7-2	NA	CASADLGGNEQFF	TGTGCCAGCGCGGACTTAGGGGGCAATGAGCAGTTCTTC
TRBJ2-1	14	NA	TRBV7-2	once	CASSLAGAGDEQFF	TGTGCCAGCAGCTTAGCGGGAGCAGGCGATGAGCAGTTCTTC
TRBJ1-4	15	TRBD1	TRBV9	NA	CASSVEEGANEKLFF	TGTGCCAGCAGCGTAGAAGAGGGGGCGAATGAAAAACTGTTTTTT
TRBJ2-7	15	NA	TRBV27	few	CASMSPSLSSYKQYF	TGTGCCAGCATGTCCCCCAGTCTTAGCTCCTACAAGCAGTACTTC
TRBJ2-7	15	NA	TRBV9	once	CASSVGGQSTYEQYF	TGTGCCAGCAGCGTAGGAGGGCAGTCCACCTACGAGCAGTACTTC
TRBJ1-5	16	NA	TRBV19	NA	CASSIHGFESNQPQHF	TGTGCCAGTAGTATTCACGGTTTCGAGAGCAATCAGCCCCAGCATTTT
TRBJ1-5	12	NA	TRBV18	NA	CASSPPNQPQHF	TGTGCCAGCTCACCACCGAATCAGCCCCAGCATTTT
TRBJ2-5	15	NA	TRBV6-6	NA	CASSSLAGAGETQYF	TGTGCCAGCAGTTCGCTTGCGGGGGCCGGGGAGACCCAGTACTTC
TRBJ1-1	13	NA	TRBV11-2	few	CASSLTTNTEAFF	TGTGCCAGCAGCTTGACTACGAACACTGAAGCTTTCTTT
TRBJ2-3	13	NA	TRBV4-3	NA	CASSQVPEDTQYF	TGCGCCAGCAGCCAAGTACCAGAAGATACGCAGTATTTT
TRBJ2-2	16	NA	TRBV4-3	few	CASSQAAGGDTGELFF	TGCGCCAGCAGCCAAGCGGCTGGCGGAGACACCGGGGAGCTGTTTTTT
TRBJ1-6	15	TRBD1	TRBV4-3	NA	CASSQAGQYNSPLHF	TGCGCCAGCAGCCAAGCGGGACAGTACAATTCACCCCTCCACTTT
TRBJ2-3	15	NA	TRBV19	NA	CASSMGPYLTDTQYF	TGTGCCAGTAGTATGGGACCTTACCTCACAGATACGCAGTATTTT
TRBJ1-1	13	NA	TRBV7-8	NA	CASSTKGTSEAFF	TGTGCCAGCAGCACAAAGGGGACATCTGAAGCTTTCTTT
TRBJ2-1	15	NA	TRBV15	NA	CATSTRQGLGNEQFF	TGTGCCACCAGCACCCGACAGGGACTTGGGAATGAGCAGTTCTTC
TRBJ2-7	12	NA	TRBV19	NA	CASSHGIFEQYF	TGTGCCAGTAGTCATGGGATCTTCGAGCAGTACTTC
TRBJ2-7	13	NA	TRBV25-1	NA	CASSESRGGEQYF	TGTGCCAGCAGTGAATCAAGGGGGGGCGAGCAGTACTTC
TRBJ1-1	13	NA	TRBV6-5	NA	CASSYSRSTEAFF	TGTGCCAGCAGTTATTCCAGGAGCACTGAAGCTTTCTTT
TRBJ2-1	17	TRBD1	TRBV7-9	once	CASSFPQGTLSYNEQFF	TGTGCCAGCAGCTTCCCACAGGGGACCCTCTCCTACAATGAGCAGTTCTTC
TRBJ2-7	11	NA	TRBV1	NA	CTSGRGDEQYF	TGCACCAGCGGCCGGGGGGACGAGCAGTACTTC
TRBJ2-7	17	TRBD1	TRBV4-3	NA	CASSQGTGGIMAYEQYF	TGCGCCAGCAGCCAAGGGACAGGGGGGATCATGGCCTACGAGCAGTACTTC
TRBJ2-7	14	NA	TRBV9	NA	CASSVGQAGYEQYF	TGTGCCAGCAGCGTAGGACAGGCGGGCTACGAGCAGTACTTC
TRBJ1-2	17	NA	TRBV7-2	NA	CASARGKAERANYGYTF	TGTGCCAGCGCGAGGGGGAAGGCAGAAAGAGCTAACTATGGCTACACCTTC
TRBJ2-3	16	TRBD2	TRBV2	few	CASSEGAGGFTDTQYF	TGTGCCAGCAGTGAAGGCGCGGGGGGGTTCACAGATACGCAGTATTTT
TRBJ2-1	14	TRBD1	TRBV19	NA	CASSMDRALNEQFF	TGTGCCAGTAGTATGGACAGGGCCCTCAATGAGCAGTTCTTC
TRBJ2-7	14	NA	TRBV5-1	NA	CASSLIGTSYEQYF	TGCGCCAGCAGCTTGATTGGGACTTCCTACGAGCAGTACTTC
TRBJ1-2	15	TRBD1	TRBV11-3	NA	CASSGDRDRLYGYTF	TGTGCCAGCAGCGGGGACCGGGACAGACTCTATGGCTACACCTTC
TRBJ2-7	12	NA	TRBV29-1	NA	CSVSEQGYEQYF	TGCAGCGTCTCAGAACAGGGATACGAGCAGTACTTC
TRBJ2-7	15	TRBD1	TRBV19	NA	CASSPGTGGAYEQYF	TGTGCCAGTAGTCCGGGGACAGGGGGCGCCTACGAGCAGTACTTC
TRBJ1-2	13	NA	TRBV6-5	NA	CASSSGPLYGYTF	TGTGCCAGCAGCTCGGGACCCCTCTATGGCTACACCTTC
TRBJ2-7	22	TRBD1	TRBV5-1	NA	CASSLAKLAGTGVRRFAYEQYF	TGCGCCAGCAGCTTGGCCAAATTAGCAGGGACAGGGGTTCGGCGCTTTGCCTACGAGCAGTACTTC
TRBJ1-3	16	NA	TRBV2	NA	CASSSGKASSGNTIYF	TGTGCCAGCAGTTCAGGGAAAGCCAGCTCTGGAAACACCATATATTTT
TRBJ1-5	15	NA	TRBV2	NA	CASSTSWGSNQPQHF	TGTGCCAGCAGTACGAGTTGGGGGAGCAATCAGCCCCAGCATTTT
TRBJ2-7	17	TRBD2	TRBV4-2	NA	CASSQAPGLAGSYEQYF	TGTGCCAGCAGCCAGGCCCCGGGACTAGCGGGATCCTACGAGCAGTACTTC
TRBJ1-6	13	NA	TRBV27	NA	CASGDTYNSPLHF	TGTGCCAGTGGGGACACCTATAATTCACCCCTCCACTTT
TRBJ1-1	13	NA	TRBV28	NA	CASRGRLNTEAFF	TGTGCCAGCCGGGGGCGGTTGAACACTGAAGCTTTCTTT
TRBJ2-7	14	NA	TRBV14	NA	CASSQDSTNYEQYF	TGTGCCAGCAGCCAAGATTCCACAAACTACGAGCAGTACTTC
TRBJ2-1	15	TRBD1	TRBV11-3	NA	CASSSTGDNYNEQFF	TGTGCCAGCAGCTCGACAGGGGATAACTACAATGAGCAGTTCTTC
TRBJ2-7	16	NA	TRBV4-2	medium-sized	CASSQENHLTNYEQYF	TGTGCCAGCAGCCAAGAGAATCACCTTACGAACTACGAGCAGTACTTC
TRBJ1-5	14	TRBD1	TRBV10-2	NA	CASSRTGEYQPQHF	TGCGCCAGCAGTAGGACAGGGGAATATCAGCCCCAGCATTTT
TRBJ2-1	12	NA	TRBV19	NA	CASSMASNEQFF	TGTGCCAGTAGTATGGCTAGTAATGAGCAGTTCTTC
TRBJ2-4	16	TRBD1	TRBV7-9	NA	CASSPGQGAAKNIQYF	TGTGCCAGCAGCCCGGGACAGGGGGCGGCCAAAAACATTCAGTACTTC
TRBJ2-3	14	TRBD1	TRBV6-4	NA	CASSLTGITDTQYF	TGTGCCAGCAGTTTGACAGGGATCACAGATACGCAGTATTTT
TRBJ1-2	15	NA	TRBV6-5	NA	CASSSRRRYNYGYTF	TGTGCCAGCAGTTCCCGTCGGAGGTATAACTATGGCTACACCTTC
TRBJ2-7	11	NA	TRBV5-4	NA	CASSFAYEQYF	TGTGCCAGCAGCTTTGCCTACGAGCAGTACTTC